This T cell receptor (beta chain) derives from a study of blood T cell repertoires in COVID-19. Looking at the study overall: Samples representing acute and convalescent COVID-19 were sourced from the United States, Italy and Spain. PBMCs, B-cell-depleted T cells, or T cells were the source of the cDNA or gDNA that made up the material.

In the source study's methods: The assay estimated nucleated cells by amplifying reference gene primers. Data came from immunoSEQ multiplex PCR; TCRdb stores just in-frame clones and leaves some out. V, J and clone size are taken as reported in that table, and D and trimming were inferred from the DNA itself. The table shows around 160,000 clones, with roughly 79% occurring only once. The sample holds one count of this clone. Trimming removed 6 bases at V and 5 bases at J, with 15 bases between. The CDR3 is 14 residues long. In germline, CDR1 is KGHDR, CDR2 SFDVKD. This chain uses TRBV24-1 with TRBJ2-5; no firm D call. Sequencing was carried out using peripheral blood. The source is a human donor with acute or convalescent COVID-19. The donor label of this sample is uncertain. In DNA form, the CDR3 reads TGTGCCACCAGTAGTCCGGTCTCCTGGGAGACCCAGTACTTC. Translated: CATSSPVSWETQYF.